These 19 T cell receptor beta chains were all obtained from the same sample, sequenced in a study of blood T cell repertoires in COVID-19. Here immunoSEQ multiplex PCR was the method, and the copy in TCRdb shows in-frame clones only, minus some. The sample has tens of thousands of clones, about 86% seen once. Material: peripheral blood. The receptor source for this set is a man in his forties or fifties with acute or convalescent COVID-19.

The gene calls are TRBV3-1 (or the pseudogene TRBV3-2) and TRBJ1-4; 7 positions match TRBD1. The CDR3 runs to 17 residues. Per germline, CDR1 LGHDT and CDR2 YNNKEL (reference sequence). Trimming at V came to 2 bases and at J to 0 bases, leaving 6 bases not matched to a gene. The CDR3 DNA sequence: TGTGCCAGCAGCCAACTAGACAGGGAGGCAACTAATGAAAAACTGTTTTTT. Translated: CASSQLDREATNEKLFF.

The rearrangement uses TRBV19 and TRBJ1-5; tentative D call: TRBD1 (6 bases). CDR3 length: 13 residues. V gave up 8 bases and J gave up 6 bases, with 14 bases separating them. Germline CDR1 LNHDA, CDR2 SQIVND (reference sequence). CDR3 sequence: CASAGERGQPQHF. CDR3 nucleotide sequence: TGTGCCAGTGCAGGGGAACGGGGTCAGCCCCAGCATTTT.

The V gene is TRBV5-4, the J gene TRBJ1-6, with D perhaps matching TRBD1 (5 bases). CDR3 length: 15 amino acids. Germline lookup yields CDR1 SGHNT and CDR2 YYREEE (reference sequence). The germline V and J ends were trimmed by 2 bases and 7 bases, with 13 bases remaining between them. The CDR3 DNA follows: TGTGCCAGCAGCTTTAAAGACAGAGAGAATTCACCCCTCCACTTT. Translating it yields CASSFKDRENSPLHF. Full variable domain (outside the CDR3, taken from reference TRBV5-4 and TRBJ1-6): ETGVTQSPTHLIKTRGQQVTLRCSSQSGHNTVSWYQQALGQGPQFIFQYYREEENGRGNFPPRFSGLQFPNYSSELNVNALELDDSALYLCASSFKDRENSPLHFGNGTRLTVT.

V gene TRBV27 combines with J gene TRBJ1-2; 10 positions agree with TRBD1. Germline V gene sequence: CDR1 MNHEY, CDR2 SMNVEV (reference sequence). Trimming cost V 5 bases and J 4 bases; bases outside gene matches: 7. The CDR3 has 15 amino acids. CDR3 DNA: TGTGCCAGCAGTGCCGACAGGGGGCCACTCTATGGCTACACCTTC. It encodes CASSADRGPLYGYTF.

This chain joins TRBV10-3 and TRBJ1-6, with D hard to call. V was cut by 3 bases and J by 7 bases, with 7 bases left in between. CDR3 length: 13 amino acids. Germline V lookup: CDR1 ENHRY, CDR2 SYGVKD. CDR3 in amino acids: CAISDTRNSPLHF. The CDR3 nucleotides are TGTGCCATCAGTGACACCCGGAATTCACCCCTCCACTTT.

The genes are TRBV6-4 and TRBJ1-2, with D possibly matching TRBD1 (5 bases). V gave up 2 bases and J gave up 7 bases, with 20 bases separating them. Germline CDR1 reads MRHNA; CDR2 reads SNTAGT. The CDR3 contains 16 residues. CDR3 nucleotide sequence: TGTGCCAGCAGTGACGGGGAGGCGGGGACCGAGGGTGGCTACACCTTC. Translation gives CASSDGEAGTEGGYTF.

The chain has TRBV30 and TRBJ1-3; D not certain. Germline V gives CDR1 GTSNPN, CDR2 SVGIG (reference sequence). The CDR3 runs to 14 residues. V was trimmed by 4 bases and J by 6 bases, leaving 16 bases between them. The CDR3 loop reads CAWTFDLGANTIYF. CDR3 DNA sequence: TGTGCCTGGACTTTCGATCTCGGTGCAAACACCATATATTTT.

This clone was observed once. The chain recombines TRBV6-4 with TRBJ1-3; D perhaps matches TRBD1 (6 bases). Trimming took 8 bases from V and 7 from J, leaving 12 bases between them. Germline CDR1 MRHNA, CDR2 SNTAGT. This CDR3 has 12 amino acids. CDR3 residues: CASPTRGNTIYF. CDR3 DNA sequence: TGTGCCAGCCCGACGAGGGGGAACACCATATATTTT.

This chain joins TRBV24-1 and TRBJ2-7; the match to TRBD1 covers 10 bases. CDR1 and CDR2 (germline): KGHDR, SFDVKD. This CDR3 contains 12 residues. The V and J ends lost 7 bases and 6 bases, in that order; junction bases with no gene match: 2. CDR3 loop: CATRGTGAEQYF. CDR3 DNA: TGTGCCACCAGAGGGACAGGGGCCGAGCAGTACTTC.

This clone was counted between two and nine times. The chain carries TRBV6-5 and TRBJ2-7; a possible D gene is TRBD2 (5 bases). The germline V and J ends were trimmed by 6 bases and 2 bases, with 17 bases remaining between them. The CDR3 has 15 amino acids. Germline V gives CDR1 MNHEY, CDR2 SVGAGI. CDR3 residues: CASRRQGPTTYEQYF. CDR3 DNA: TGTGCCAGCAGGCGGCAAGGACCGACTACCTACGAGCAGTACTTC.

The rearrangement joins TRBV6-5 to TRBJ1-1; 10 bases map to TRBD1. After removal of 6 bases from V and 5 bases from J, the junction contained 6 bases not matched to a gene. This CDR3 has 14 residues. Germline V gene sequence: CDR1 MNHEY, CDR2 SVGAGI. For the CDR3, the DNA is TGTGCCAGCAGGTTAGACAGGGGGCGTACTGAAGCTTTCTTT. Its translation is CASRLDRGRTEAFF.

The V and J genes are TRBV7-6 and TRBJ2-3; TRBD1 matches 10 bases. Germline V gene lookup returns CDR1 SGHVS and CDR2 FNYEAQ. After removal of 5 bases from V and 8 bases from J, the junction contained 7 bases not matched to a gene. The length of the CDR3 is 14 residues. The CDR3 coding sequence is TGTGCCAGCAGCCCGGGACAGGGGAAAGGTACGCAGTATTTT. Its protein product is CASSPGQGKGTQYF.

The rearrangement links TRBV18 to TRBJ2-2; 7 positions match TRBD2. Trimming took 5 bases from V and 2 from J; bases not matched to a gene: 8. This CDR3 contains 16 residues. Looked up from germline, CDR1 is KGHSH and CDR2 is LQKENI. The CDR3 sequence is CASSSQAGYNTGELFF. The CDR3 DNA sequence: TGTGCCAGCTCATCACAAGCGGGGTATAACACCGGGGAGCTGTTTTTT.

The rearrangement links TRBV7-2 to TRBJ1-1; 10 bases are shared with TRBD1. This CDR3 is built from 13 residues. Germline-derived CDR1 and CDR2 are SGHTA and FQGNSA. Unmatched junction bases numbered 9, after V lost 6 bases and J lost 11 bases. In DNA form, the CDR3 reads TGTGCCAGCAGTCCCTGGCCGGGACAGGGGGCTTTCTTT. Its translation: CASSPWPGQGAFF.

V is TRBV30 and J is TRBJ2-2, with D unresolved. Trimming shortened V by 3 bases and J by 1 base, and 9 bases separated the two germline ends. CDR3 length: 14 residues. Looked up from germline, CDR1 is GTSNPN and CDR2 is SVGIG (reference sequence). The CDR3 protein is CAWRGLRNTGELFF. The CDR3 DNA is TGTGCCTGGAGGGGCTTACGGAACACCGGGGAGCTGTTTTTT.

The rearrangement uses TRBV7-3 and TRBJ2-7, with D possibly being TRBD1 (5 bases). The CDR3 is 14 residues long. Germline V gene data show CDR1 as SGHTA and CDR2 as FQGTGA. V lost 1 base, J lost 6 bases, and 13 bases lay in between. DNA of the CDR3: TGTGCCAGCAGCTTAAAGGGGCGCGGTAGCGAGCAGTACTTC. Its protein is CASSLKGRGSEQYF.

The chain recombines TRBV19 with TRBJ1-1; unclear D gene. The germline V and J ends were trimmed by 1 base and 1 base, with 4 bases remaining between them. The CDR3 extends over 13 amino acids. CDR1 and CDR2 (germline): LNHDA, SQIVND (reference sequence). The CDR3, as DNA: TGTGCCAGTAGTATAGCCCAGAACACTGAAGCTTTCTTT. Its protein is CASSIAQNTEAFF.

The chain links TRBV19 to TRBJ2-2; 10 nucleotides match TRBD1. CDR1 and CDR2 from the germline V gene are LNHDA and SQIVND (reference sequence). The CDR3 covers 15 residues. V gave up 5 bases and J gave up 9 bases; unmatched junction bases: 9. The CDR3 loop is CASSDRDRGGRELFF. The CDR3 DNA reads as TGTGCCAGTAGTGACCGGGACAGGGGAGGGCGGGAGCTGTTTTTT.

This chain uses TRBV4-2 with TRBJ2-4, with unresolved D. The length of the CDR3 is 15 residues. V was pared by 0 bases and J by 0 bases, with 6 bases between. Looked up from germline, CDR1 is LGHNA and CDR2 is YNFKEQ. CDR3 sequence: CASSQDPIAKNIQYF. The CDR3 nucleotides read TGTGCCAGCAGCCAAGATCCCATAGCCAAAAACATTCAGTACTTC.